Below, 24 T cell receptor beta chains from the same sample are listed, as sequenced in a study of blood T cell repertoires in COVID-19. Data came from immunoSEQ multiplex PCR; TCRdb stores just in-frame clones and leaves some out. The repertoire consists of about 74,000 clones, with almost 85% occurring once and the leading ten covering approximately 8.8%. The specimen was peripheral blood. These receptors were collected from a man aged 45-65 years with active COVID-19.

About this clone itself: The sample has other DNA sequences that encode this CDR3 too. The chain carries TRBV3-1 (or the pseudogene TRBV3-2) and TRBJ1-1; D not resolved. V was cut by 1 base and J by 5 bases, with 5 bases left in between. The V gene's germline CDR1 is LGHDT and CDR2 YNNKEL (reference sequence). The CDR3 extends over 12 amino acids. The CDR3 region is CASSQGGTEAFF. The CDR3, as DNA: TGTGCCAGCAGCCAAGGAGGGACTGAAGCTTTCTTT.

The chain employs TRBV5-1 and TRBJ2-1; D not certain. V was pared by 2 bases and J by 0 bases, with 6 bases between. In germline, CDR1 is SGHRS, CDR2 YFSETQ. This CDR3 contains 14 residues. The DNA of the CDR3 is TGCGCCAGCAGCTTCACAAGCTCCTACAATGAGCAGTTCTTC. Protein sequence: CASSFTSSYNEQFF.

V usage is TRBV7-2 and J usage is TRBJ1-1, with D uncertain. Germline CDR1 SGHTA, CDR2 FQGNSA. V was shortened by 6 bases and J by 1 base, with 9 bases between the two germline ends. The CDR3 has 13 residues. The CDR3 is CASRERENTEAFF. In DNA, the CDR3 is TGTGCCAGCAGAGAGAGGGAGAACACTGAAGCTTTCTTT.

The genes are TRBV30 and TRBJ2-5; 10 positions match TRBD1. Trimming at V came to 6 bases and at J to 2 bases, leaving 3 bases not matched to a gene. Germline CDR1 is GTSNPN and CDR2 is SVGIG (reference sequence). This CDR3 spans 13 amino acids. The CDR3 DNA sequence: TGTGCCTGTAGGGGACAGGGGCAAGAGACCCAGTACTTC. The encoded protein is CACRGQGQETQYF.

This chain joins TRBV12-5 and TRBJ1-2; a possible D gene is TRBD1 (5 bases). The CDR3 contains 13 residues. Germline V gene lookup returns CDR1 LGHNT and CDR2 FRNRAP. V was trimmed by 6 bases and J by 3 bases, leaving 11 bases between them. The DNA of the CDR3 is TGTGCTAGTGGCTATACGGGGGACTATGGCTACACCTTC. It codes for CASGYTGDYGYTF.

This clone has only one observation. The chain carries TRBV10-3 and TRBJ2-1; 9 bases fit TRBD2. J was trimmed by 3 bases and V by 6 bases; bases with no gene match: 6. The V gene's germline CDR1 is ENHRY and CDR2 SYGVKD. The CDR3 spans 15 residues. The CDR3 reads CAISGKRGDYNEQFF. DNA of the CDR3: TGTGCCATCAGCGGAAAGCGGGGGGACTACAATGAGCAGTTCTTC.

With regard to this clone: At one boundary the junction diverges from the germline segment, which might be a read error. The V call is TRBV7-8, the J call TRBJ1-4; 9 positions match TRBD1. This CDR3 is built from 15 residues. Germline CDR1 is SGHVS and CDR2 is FQNEAQ. CDR3 nucleotide sequence: TGTGCCAGCAGCTTAGCAGGACAGGGGAATGGAAAACTGTTTTTT. Protein sequence: CASSLAGQGNGKLFF.

The J gene is TRBJ1-2, the V gene TRBV6-4; D remains unclear. V was clipped by 3 bases and J by 8 bases, with 7 bases between them. CDR1 is MRHNA, CDR2 SNTAGT, per germline. The CDR3 extends over 11 amino acids. The DNA of the CDR3 is TGTGCCAGCAGTGAAATTCCGGGCTACACCTTC. It specifies CASSEIPGYTF.

The chain carries TRBV9 and TRBJ2-2; the D is unclear. Deletions cut 1 base from V and 4 bases from J, with 5 bases between. The CDR3 has 13 residues. The germline V gene encodes CDR1 SGDLS and CDR2 YYNGEE. The CDR3 nucleotides read TGTGCCAGCAGCGTAATCGGCACCGGGGAGCTGTTTTTT. Translated, it gives CASSVIGTGELFF.

The chain couples TRBV7-6 to TRBJ2-3; 9 bases are shared with TRBD2. CDR3 length equals 15 residues. Trimming cost V 1 base and J 6 bases; bases outside gene matches: 5. CDR1 and CDR2 (germline): SGHVS, FNYEAQ. The CDR3 sequence: CASSLGGLAGDTQYF. The CDR3 DNA reads as TGTGCCAGCAGCTTAGGGGGACTAGCAGGCGATACGCAGTATTTT.

This chain links TRBV5-1 with TRBJ1-1, with 9 bases that match TRBD1. The germline gives CDR1 SGHRS, CDR2 YFSETQ. This CDR3 is built from 14 residues. V dropped 4 bases and J dropped 4; count of bases not matched to a gene: 5. The DNA for the CDR3 is TGCGCCAGCAGCGGCGGACAGGGGCCCACTGAAGCTTTCTTT. Translated: CASSGGQGPTEAFF. Complete variable domain (other parts from reference TRBV5-1 and TRBJ1-1): KAGVTQTPRYLIKTRGQQVTLSCSPISGHRSVSWYQQTPGQGLQFLFEYFSETQRNKGNFPGRFSGRQFSNSRSEMNVSTLELGDSALYLCASSGGQGPTEAFFGQGTRLTVV.

The chain links TRBV15 to TRBJ1-6, with 11 bases that match TRBD1. Germline values: CDR1 LNHNV, CDR2 YYDKDF (reference sequence). There are 15 residues in the CDR3. Germline trimming cut 3 bases from V and 7 bases from J; bases unmatched to any gene: 2. The CDR3 region is CATSRDRGRNSPLHF. In nucleotides, the CDR3 is TGTGCCACCAGCAGGGACAGGGGGCGAAATTCACCCCTCCACTTT.

The chain links TRBV11-2 to TRBJ2-7, with D possibly being TRBD1 (5 bases). The CDR3 has 15 residues. From germline, CDR1 is SGHAT and CDR2 FQNNGV. The ends were cut back, 4 bases at V and 5 bases at J, with 18 bases in the middle. CDR3 region: CASSSQGRQAHEQYF. The CDR3 DNA is TGTGCCAGCAGCTCCCAGGGCCGGCAGGCCCACGAGCAGTACTTC.

The V gene is TRBV6-2 or TRBV6-3, the J gene TRBJ2-1; D is unresolved. V was cut by 2 bases and J by 8 bases, with 4 bases left in between. The CDR3 loop spans 11 amino acids. CDR1 is MNHEY, CDR2 SVGEGT, per germline. The CDR3 here is CASSYPDEQFF. Written as DNA, the CDR3 is TGTGCCAGCAGTTACCCGGATGAGCAGTTCTTC.

This chain connects TRBV12-3 or TRBV12-4 to TRBJ1-6, with D maybe TRBD1 (5 bases). V shed 3 bases and J shed 9 bases, with 9 bases lying between them. This CDR3 has 13 amino acids. This CDR3 reads CASSLGPSSPLHF. CDR3 DNA sequence: TGTGCCAGCAGTTTGGGGCCCTCTTCACCCCTCCACTTT.

The chain couples TRBV3-1 (or the pseudogene TRBV3-2) to TRBJ2-2, with D possibly matching TRBD1 (6 bases). Trimming pared 0 bases from V and 4 bases from J, leaving 21 bases between. Germline V gene lookup returns CDR1 LGHDT and CDR2 YNNKEL (reference sequence). The CDR3 is made up of 19 amino acids. CDR3 residues: CASSQDAPYRAPGTGELFF. The CDR3 nucleotides are TGTGCCAGCAGCCAAGATGCCCCATACAGGGCCCCGGGCACCGGGGAGCTGTTTTTT.

This rearrangement joins TRBV2 to TRBJ2-7; D might be TRBD2 (6 bases). There are 13 residues in the CDR3. V dropped 1 base and J dropped 11 bases, with 15 bases sitting between them. Germline-derived CDR1 and CDR2 are SNHLY and FYNNEI. CDR3 sequence reads: CASSEGVGGGKYF. CDR3 nucleotide sequence: TGTGCCAGCAGTGAAGGAGTTGGAGGAGGGAAGTACTTC.

V gene TRBV29-1 combines with J gene TRBJ2-6; no reliable D call. Germline V gene data show CDR1 as SQVTM and CDR2 as ANQGSEA. Trimming pared 6 bases from V and 11 bases from J, leaving 20 bases between. This CDR3 spans 14 amino acids. As DNA, the CDR3 is TGCAGCGTCGGGTATGATCTATCCCCGGACGTCCTGACTTTC. Encoded protein: CSVGYDLSPDVLTF.

This chain connects TRBV7-9 to TRBJ2-1; 8 nucleotides align to TRBD2. The length of the CDR3 is 14 residues. Germline values: CDR1 SEHNR, CDR2 FQNEAQ (reference sequence). The trim removed 4 bases at V and 8 bases at J, leaving 7 bases unmatched. The CDR3 DNA sequence: TGTGCCAGCAGCTCTCAGACTAGCGAGGATGAGCAGTTCTTC. Amino acid sequence: CASSSQTSEDEQFF.

The genes are TRBV5-1 and TRBJ2-1, with D perhaps TRBD2 (6 bases). The germline V and J ends were trimmed by 4 bases and 0 bases, with 17 bases remaining between them. The CDR3 extends over 17 amino acids. Germline CDR1 is SGHRS and CDR2 is YFSETQ. The DNA of the CDR3 is TGCGCCAGCAGCCCGGACCTACGGGGGACCTCCTACAATGAGCAGTTCTTC. Encoded protein: CASSPDLRGTSYNEQFF. Full variable domain (outside the CDR3, taken from reference TRBV5-1 and TRBJ2-1): KAGVTQTPRYLIKTRGQQVTLSCSPISGHRSVSWYQQTPGQGLQFLFEYFSETQRNKGNFPGRFSGRQFSNSRSEMNVSTLELGDSALYLCASSPDLRGTSYNEQFFGPGTRLTVL.

This rearrangement joins TRBV11-3 to TRBJ2-1, with 7 positions matching TRBD1. The V segment lost 5 bases and the J segment 8 bases; nucleotides outside the gene matches: 12. Germline CDR1 SGHNT, CDR2 YENEEA. The CDR3 totals 15 residues. CDR3 in DNA: TGTGCCAGCAGCGTCGGGACAGTGGTTGAGGATGAGCAGTTCTTC. Translation: CASSVGTVVEDEQFF.

The V and J genes are TRBV6-2 or TRBV6-3 and TRBJ1-5, with 8 nucleotides matching TRBD1. The germline gives CDR1 MNHEY, CDR2 SVGEGT. J gave up 9 bases and V 5 bases, and 9 bases lay outside the gene matches. This CDR3 has 14 residues. The CDR3 protein is CASSPGQARRPQHF. DNA for the CDR3: TGTGCCAGCAGTCCGGGACAGGCCAGGCGGCCCCAGCATTTT.

This rearrangement joins TRBV7-9 to TRBJ1-1, with a tentative D call TRBD1 (6 bases). The CDR3 loop spans 15 amino acids. Deletions cut 5 bases from V and 0 bases from J, with 13 bases between. Looked up from germline, CDR1 is SEHNR and CDR2 is FQNEAQ (reference sequence). This CDR3 reads CASSPRQGLNTEAFF. In nucleotides, the CDR3 is TGTGCCAGCAGCCCCAGGCAGGGGTTGAACACTGAAGCTTTCTTT.

The genes are TRBV7-9 and TRBJ2-2; D is ambiguous. Trimming removed 3 bases at V and 1 base at J, with 6 bases between. The germline CDR1 and CDR2 sequences are SEHNR and FQNEAQ (reference sequence). The CDR3 length is 14 residues. In DNA form, the CDR3 reads TGTGCCAGCAGCTTTAGAGGGAACACCGGGGAGCTGTTTTTT. It specifies CASSFRGNTGELFF. Full variable domain (missing parts from reference TRBV7-9 and TRBJ2-2): DTGVSQNPRHKITKRGQNVTFRCDPISEHNRLYWYRQTLGQGPEFLTYFQNEAQLEKSRLLSDRFSAERPKGSFSTLEIQRTEQGDSAMYLCASSFRGNTGELFFGEGSRLTVL.